The 16 T cell receptor beta chains in this list originate from one sample, sequenced in a study of beta chain features in type 1 diabetes. Study outcomes and limitations: Among all four CD4+ subsets, Type 1 diabetes patients had TCRB CDR3s that were moderately but significantly shorter.

Their antigens remain unidentified. Sequencing targeted expressed TCRB transcripts, as all isolated RNA had been reverse transcribed. Repertoires were generated with immunoSEQ multiplex PCR, while TCRdb's copy carries only in-frame clones and drops some. Of 15,000 to 19,000 clones listed, roughly 69% are singletons. The sequenced sample consisted of Tregs from blood. The receptors originated from a man in his thirties or forties with type 1 diabetes.

The chain has TRBV18 and TRBJ2-2; no firm D call. CDR3 length: 13 residues. The V gene's germline CDR1 is KGHSH and CDR2 LQKENI. Trimming pared 2 bases from V and 7 bases from J, leaving 8 bases between. For the CDR3, the DNA is TGTGCCAGCTCACCAGGGTACAGCGGGGAGCTGTTTTTT. Translating it yields CASSPGYSGELFF.

The chain has TRBV5-1 and TRBJ2-5; 11 positions match TRBD2. In germline, CDR1 is SGHRS, CDR2 YFSETQ. V shed 4 bases, J shed 0 bases, and the junction held 8 bases outside the gene matches. This CDR3 is 17 amino acids long. CDR3 nucleotide sequence: TGCGCCAGCAGCGGAGGGACTAGCGGAGGTTACCAAGAGACCCAGTACTTC. It specifies CASSGGTSGGYQETQYF.

The chain recombines TRBV6-5 with TRBJ1-2; TRBD1 agrees at 9 bases. The CDR3 length is 14 residues. V lost 6 bases, J lost 5 bases, and 7 bases stayed unmatched. Looked up from germline, CDR1 is MNHEY and CDR2 is SVGAGI. This CDR3 reads CASRRTGQGYGYTF. Written as DNA, the CDR3 is TGTGCCAGCAGGAGAACGGGACAGGGATATGGCTACACCTTC.

The chain recombines TRBV4-1 with TRBJ2-1, with D possibly matching TRBD2 (5 bases). CDR1 is MGHRA and CDR2 is YSYEKL in the germline V gene. The V and J ends lost 1 base and 1 base respectively, with 11 bases between them. The CDR3 has 16 amino acids. In DNA form, the CDR3 reads TGCGCCAGCAGCCAAGCTGGCAGGAGGTCCTACAATGAGCAGTTCTTC. As protein: CASSQAGRRSYNEQFF.

V usage is TRBV5-1 and J usage is TRBJ1-2; tentatively, D is TRBD1 (6 bases). Germline values: CDR1 SGHRS, CDR2 YFSETQ. The CDR3 consists of 15 residues. Deletions cut 2 bases from V and 5 bases from J, with 16 bases between. CDR3 sequence reads: CASSLNPGETYGYTF. DNA for the CDR3: TGCGCCAGCAGCTTAAATCCAGGGGAGACGTATGGCTACACCTTC.

This clone was seen a handful of times. V gene TRBV7-2 combines with J gene TRBJ2-1, with 14 bases aligning to TRBD2. The CDR3 length is 13 residues. V shed 5 bases, J shed 15 bases, and the junction held 6 bases outside the gene matches. CDR1 and CDR2 from the germline V gene are SGHTA and FQGNSA. CDR3 nucleotide sequence: TGTGCCAGCAGCAAAGGACTAGCGGGAGGCCTGTTCTTC. Amino acids: CASSKGLAGGLFF.

This clone appeared a few times. The chain employs TRBV19 and TRBJ2-1, with 7 bases matching TRBD2. The junction had 5 bases not matched to a gene; V was cut back by 5 bases and J by 7 bases. Per the germline V gene, CDR1 is LNHDA and CDR2 is SQIVND (reference sequence). The CDR3 consists of 13 residues. For the CDR3, the DNA is TGTGCCAGTAGTCCCGCTAGCGGAAATGAGCAGTTCTTC. Protein sequence: CASSPASGNEQFF.

This clone was recorded a few times. The J gene is TRBJ2-2, the V gene TRBV5-4; D not certain. The CDR3 covers 12 residues. The germline V gene has CDR1 SGHNT and CDR2 YYREEE (reference sequence). The germline V and J ends were trimmed by 4 bases and 6 bases, with 7 bases remaining between them. CDR3 coding DNA: TGTGCCAGCAGCCTAACGGCCGGGGAGCTGTTTTTT. Protein product: CASSLTAGELFF.

This CDR3 is CASSLAGLITDTQYF. In DNA, the CDR3 is TGCGCCAGCAGCTTGGCGGGACTTATCACAGATACGCAGTATTTT. This chain joins TRBV5-1 and TRBJ2-3; D possibly corresponds to TRBD2 (6 bases). CDR3 size: 15 residues. Trimming pared 0 bases from V and 2 bases from J, leaving 10 bases between. Per the germline V gene, CDR1 is SGHRS and CDR2 is YFSETQ.

This chain uses TRBV5-1 with TRBJ1-2, with D unresolved. The CDR3 contains 15 residues. Trimming left V 4 bases short and J 2 bases short, with 15 bases between. Germline assignment: CDR1 SGHRS and CDR2 YFSETQ. The CDR3 here is CASSPPAATNYGYTF. CDR3 nucleotides: TGCGCCAGCAGCCCCCCCGCGGCTACAAACTATGGCTACACCTTC.

For this clone: Other DNA sequences in this sample translate to the same CDR3. V usage is TRBV19 and J usage is TRBJ1-5, with D maybe TRBD1 (5 bases). Deletions cut 1 base from V and 6 bases from J, with 13 bases between. CDR3 size: 15 residues. The V gene's germline CDR1 is LNHDA and CDR2 SQIVND (reference sequence). CDR3: CASSIAGQGSQPQHF. The DNA of the CDR3 is TGTGCCAGTAGTATAGCAGGCCAGGGAAGTCAGCCCCAGCATTTT.

The V call is TRBV29-1, the J call TRBJ2-7, with a tentative D call TRBD1 (6 bases). Germline CDR1 SQVTM, CDR2 ANQGSEA. Trimming shortened V by 6 bases and J by 2 bases, and 11 bases separated the two germline ends. This CDR3 has 12 amino acids. CDR3 residues: CSVCRGAYEQYF. The CDR3 DNA is TGCAGCGTCTGCAGGGGTGCCTACGAGCAGTACTTC.

V gene TRBV11-2 combines with J gene TRBJ2-1; D is uncertain. The ends were cut back, 0 bases at V and 3 bases at J, with 3 bases in the middle. CDR1 and CDR2 (germline): SGHAT, FQNNGV. The CDR3 is made up of 13 amino acids. CDR3 protein: CASSLDSYNEQFF. CDR3 bases: TGTGCCAGCAGCTTAGACAGCTACAATGAGCAGTTCTTC.

The V gene is TRBV7-8, the J gene TRBJ2-3; TRBD2 matches at 12 bases. This CDR3 has 18 residues. V lost 5 bases to trimming and J lost 1 base; unmatched junction nucleotides: 10. The germline V gene has CDR1 SGHVS and CDR2 FQNEAQ. CDR3 in amino acids: CASSSGGGTSGRTDTQYF. The CDR3 DNA is TGTGCCAGCAGCAGCGGAGGAGGGACTAGCGGGCGCACAGATACGCAGTATTTT.

The chain carries TRBV11-3 and TRBJ2-4; 10 positions agree with TRBD2. Germline CDR1 reads SGHNT; CDR2 reads YENEEA. This CDR3 region has 16 residues. The ends lost 0 bases at V and 5 bases at J; junction bases unmatched: 4. The CDR3 sequence: CASSLESSGGQNIQYF. The CDR3 region has the DNA TGTGCCAGCAGCTTAGAGTCTAGCGGGGGCCAAAACATTCAGTACTTC.

The gene calls are TRBV30 and TRBJ1-1, with D unresolved. Per germline, CDR1 GTSNPN and CDR2 SVGIG (reference sequence). V shed 1 base and J shed 3 bases, with 15 bases lying between them. This CDR3 comprises 15 residues. DNA for the CDR3: TGTGCCTGGAGTGATGAGGCGGTTAGTTACACTGAAGCTTTCTTT. It is translated as CAWSDEAVSYTEAFF.